The source of this T cell receptor (beta chain) is a study of blood T cells in healthy people across ages. There are 12 residues in the CDR3. Trimming at V came to 0 bases and at J to 11 bases, leaving 5 bases not matched to a gene. Germline assignment: CDR1 SQVTM and CDR2 ANQGSEA. This clonotype has more than one count but fewer than ten. Its antigen is unidentified. Sample-barcoded 5' priming and a J-beta primer mix drove a second PCR of 7 to 11 cycles. Each CDR3 protein is one row after TCRdb ran MiXCR on the 5' RACE reads. The sample has approximately 290,000 distinct CDR3 sequences; roughly 26% are singletons. Ranging in age from roughly 6 to 90, the donors were healthy Caucasian individuals from Russia. Study findings and constraints: Strong correlation linked observed beta diversity and percent naive T cells. The authors considered diversity estimates from one million T cells to be underestimates.

The receptor was isolated from a woman in her seventies in good health. The source material was blood. The V and J genes are TRBV29-1 and TRBJ2-5; TRBD2 aligns across 8 bases. CDR3 residues: CSVEDGRGEQYF. The CDR3 DNA sequence: TGCAGCGTTGAAGACGGGCGGGGGGAGCAGTACTTC.